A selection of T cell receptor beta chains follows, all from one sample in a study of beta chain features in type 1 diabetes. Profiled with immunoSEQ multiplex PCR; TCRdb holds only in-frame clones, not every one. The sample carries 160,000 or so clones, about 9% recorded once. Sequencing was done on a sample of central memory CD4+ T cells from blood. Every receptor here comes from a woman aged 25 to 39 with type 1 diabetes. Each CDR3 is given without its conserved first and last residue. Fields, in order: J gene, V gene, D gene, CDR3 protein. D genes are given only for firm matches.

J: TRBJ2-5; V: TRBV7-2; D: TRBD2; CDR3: ASSFGYAGGETQY
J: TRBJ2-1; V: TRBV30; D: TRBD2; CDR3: AWSDLAGSYNEQF
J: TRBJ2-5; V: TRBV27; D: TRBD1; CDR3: ASSPYSTGIETQY
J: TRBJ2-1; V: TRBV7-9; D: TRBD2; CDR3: ASSLALAGAYNEQF
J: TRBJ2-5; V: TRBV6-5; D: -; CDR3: ASSYSRASGETQY
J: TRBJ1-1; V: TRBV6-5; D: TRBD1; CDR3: ASRTTGDRQAF
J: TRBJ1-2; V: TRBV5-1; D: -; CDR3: ASSLAAANYGYT
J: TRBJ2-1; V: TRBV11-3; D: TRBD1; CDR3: ASSLDSQGAVNEQF
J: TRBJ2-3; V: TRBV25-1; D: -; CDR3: ASSELKFRADTQY
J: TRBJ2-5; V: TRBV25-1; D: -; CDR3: ASRSGEGGVQETQY
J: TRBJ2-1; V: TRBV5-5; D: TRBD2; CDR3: ASSWRTSGISSYNEQF
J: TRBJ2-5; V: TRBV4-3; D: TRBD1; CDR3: ASSQGGQGIQY
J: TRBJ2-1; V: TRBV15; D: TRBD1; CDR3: ATSRDRVIDEQF
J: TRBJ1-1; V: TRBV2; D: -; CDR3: ASRRGNTEAF
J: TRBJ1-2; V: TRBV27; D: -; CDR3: ASSLGQNYGYT
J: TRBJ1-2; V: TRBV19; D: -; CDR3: ASHGFWSNYGYT
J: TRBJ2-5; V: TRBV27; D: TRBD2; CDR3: ASSNGGSLGETQY
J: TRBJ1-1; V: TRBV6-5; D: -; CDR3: ATQLAGTEAF
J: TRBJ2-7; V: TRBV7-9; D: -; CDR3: ASSFSTGFEQY